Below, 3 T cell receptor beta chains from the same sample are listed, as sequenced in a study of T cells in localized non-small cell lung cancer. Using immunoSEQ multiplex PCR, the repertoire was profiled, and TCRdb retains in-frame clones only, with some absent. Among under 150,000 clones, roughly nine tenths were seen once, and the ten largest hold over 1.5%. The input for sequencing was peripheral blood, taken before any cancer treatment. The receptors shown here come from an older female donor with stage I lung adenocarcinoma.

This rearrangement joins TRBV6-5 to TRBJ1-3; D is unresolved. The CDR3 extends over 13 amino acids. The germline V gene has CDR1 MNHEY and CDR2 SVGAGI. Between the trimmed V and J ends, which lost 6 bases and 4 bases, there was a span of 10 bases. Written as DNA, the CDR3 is TGTGCCAGCAGCCTCTCCCAGGGAAACACCATATATTTT. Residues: CASSLSQGNTIYF.

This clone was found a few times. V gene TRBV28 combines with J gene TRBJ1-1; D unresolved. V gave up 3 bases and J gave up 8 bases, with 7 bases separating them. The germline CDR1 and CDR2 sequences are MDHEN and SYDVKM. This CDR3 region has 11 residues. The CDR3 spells CASSFLREAFF. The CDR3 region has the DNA TGTGCCAGCAGTTTTTTGCGGGAAGCTTTCTTT.

The CDR3 nucleotides are TGTGCCAGCTCCCGTGGGGGGCCGGGCAATCAGCCCCAGCATTTT. Its translation: CASSRGGPGNQPQHF. The rearrangement joins TRBV18 to TRBJ1-5; maybe TRBD1 (6 bases). The germline CDR1 and CDR2 sequences are KGHSH and LQKENI. Trimming pared 6 bases from V and 2 bases from J, leaving 14 bases between. The CDR3 is 15 amino acids.